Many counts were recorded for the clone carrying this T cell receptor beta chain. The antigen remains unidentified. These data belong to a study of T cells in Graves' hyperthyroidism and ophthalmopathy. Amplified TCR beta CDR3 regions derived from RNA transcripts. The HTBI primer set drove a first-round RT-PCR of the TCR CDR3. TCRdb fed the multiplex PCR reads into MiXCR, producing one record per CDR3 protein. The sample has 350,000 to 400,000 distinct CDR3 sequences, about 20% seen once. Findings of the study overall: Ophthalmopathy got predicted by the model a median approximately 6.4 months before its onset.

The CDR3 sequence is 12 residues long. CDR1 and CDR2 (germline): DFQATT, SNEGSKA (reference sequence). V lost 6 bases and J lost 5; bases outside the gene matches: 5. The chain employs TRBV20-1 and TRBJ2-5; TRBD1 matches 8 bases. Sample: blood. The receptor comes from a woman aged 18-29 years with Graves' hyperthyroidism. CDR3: CSARQGWETQYF. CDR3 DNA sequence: TGCAGTGCCAGACAGGGGTGGGAGACCCAGTACTTC.